The clone carrying this T cell receptor beta chain was counted a single time. Its target is unknown. The sample is drawn from a study of shared clonotypes between healthy human individuals. General study results and limits: The genetic and exposure-history diversity represented was limited by few donors. Clonotypes shared by all four donors outscored non-shared clonotypes in generation probability.

Repertoires were generated with immunoSEQ multiplex PCR, while TCRdb's copy carries only in-frame clones and drops some. The data show around 1.1 million clones, about 72% seen once. Germline CDR1 and CDR2: SGHRS and YFSETQ. Trimming took 4 bases from V and 0 from J, leaving 13 bases between them. The CDR3 is 15 amino acids. The genes are TRBV5-1 and TRBJ1-1; D remains ambiguous. Material: memory CD4+ T cells from PBMCs. Subset meaning: CD45RA-negative fraction. The sequence came from a man between 18 and 29 years old in good health. Some clones in this sample may be carry-over from other donors' samples. CDR3 loop: CASSPTEGLNTEAFF. The CDR3 coding sequence is TGCGCCAGCAGCCCGACCGAGGGATTGAACACTGAAGCTTTCTTT.